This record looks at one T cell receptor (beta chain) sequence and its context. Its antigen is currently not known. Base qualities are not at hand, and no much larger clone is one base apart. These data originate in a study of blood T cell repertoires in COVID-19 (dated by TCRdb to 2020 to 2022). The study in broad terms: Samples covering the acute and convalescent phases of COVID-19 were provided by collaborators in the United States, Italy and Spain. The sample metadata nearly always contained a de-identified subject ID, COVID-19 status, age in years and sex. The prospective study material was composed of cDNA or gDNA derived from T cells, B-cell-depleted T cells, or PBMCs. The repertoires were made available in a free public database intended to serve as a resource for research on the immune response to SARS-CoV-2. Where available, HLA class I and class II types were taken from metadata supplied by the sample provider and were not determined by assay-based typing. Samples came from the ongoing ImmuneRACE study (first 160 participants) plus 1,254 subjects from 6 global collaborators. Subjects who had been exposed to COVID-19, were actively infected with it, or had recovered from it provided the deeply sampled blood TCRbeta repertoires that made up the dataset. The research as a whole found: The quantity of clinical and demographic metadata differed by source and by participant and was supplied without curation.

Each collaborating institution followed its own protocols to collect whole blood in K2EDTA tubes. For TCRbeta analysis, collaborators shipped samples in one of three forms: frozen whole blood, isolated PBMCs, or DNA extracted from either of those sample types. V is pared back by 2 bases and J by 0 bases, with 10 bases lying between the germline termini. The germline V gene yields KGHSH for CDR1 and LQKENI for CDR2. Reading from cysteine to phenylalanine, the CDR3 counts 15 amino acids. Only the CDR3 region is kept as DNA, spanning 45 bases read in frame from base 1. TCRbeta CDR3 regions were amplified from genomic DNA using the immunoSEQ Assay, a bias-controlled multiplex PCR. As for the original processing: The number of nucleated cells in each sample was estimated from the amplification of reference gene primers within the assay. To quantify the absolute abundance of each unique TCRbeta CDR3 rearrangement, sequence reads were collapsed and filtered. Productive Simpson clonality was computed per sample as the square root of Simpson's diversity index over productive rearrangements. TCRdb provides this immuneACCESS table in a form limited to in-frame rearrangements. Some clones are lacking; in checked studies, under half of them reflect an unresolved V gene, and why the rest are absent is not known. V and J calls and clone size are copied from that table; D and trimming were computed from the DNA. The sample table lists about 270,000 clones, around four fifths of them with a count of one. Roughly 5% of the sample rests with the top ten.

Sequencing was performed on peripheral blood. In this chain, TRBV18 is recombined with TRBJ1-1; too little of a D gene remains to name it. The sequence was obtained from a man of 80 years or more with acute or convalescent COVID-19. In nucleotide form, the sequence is TGTGCCAGCTCACCATCTGCAGGTCTGAACACTGAAGCTTTCTTT. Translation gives CASSPSAGLNTEAFF.